Listed below are T cell receptor beta chains from one sample, sequenced in a study of CD8 T cells in Susac syndrome. TCRdb independently ran MiXCR on the immunoSEQ multiplex PCR reads; one entry per CDR3 protein. Found here are approximately 300,000 distinct CDR3 sequences, around 89% of them singletons; the top ten hold around 0.2%. The sample comprised CD8+ T cells from PBMCs. The receptors shown here come from a human donor with multiple sclerosis. Both conserved end residues are part of each CDR3. The D gene is left open where the match is weak. The size field is filled for only some rows; it gives once, few, many or a size class.

CDR3 DNA	CDR3 protein	clone size	V gene	J gene	D gene
TGTGCCAGCAGAACACCTGGAGAGGGCGAAAAACTGTTTTTT	CASRTPGEGEKLFF	NA	TRBV12-3/TRBV12-4	TRBJ1-4	NA
TGCGCCAGCAGCTTGGTGACCAACGAGCAGTACTTC	CASSLVTNEQYF	NA	TRBV5-1	TRBJ2-7	NA
TGTGCCTGGAGTGACGACAGCAGAGAGACCCAGTACTTC	CAWSDDSRETQYF	once	TRBV30	TRBJ2-5	NA
TGTGCCAGCAGCACTGGACTAGAGGGAGATACGCAGTATTTT	CASSTGLEGDTQYF	NA	TRBV7-9	TRBJ2-3	TRBD2
TGTGCCAGCAGCCTCGGTTTCATTAGGGGCGCCTACAATGAGCAGTTCTTC	CASSLGFIRGAYNEQFF	NA	TRBV9	TRBJ2-1	NA
TGTGCCAGCAGTGAAGGGCTATCTACGGGGCAGTACTTC	CASSEGLSTGQYF	NA	TRBV6-1	TRBJ2-7	NA
TGTGCCAGCAGTCCACCGGGGGTGGGCGGGGCCTCCTACGAGCAGTACTTC	CASSPPGVGGASYEQYF	NA	TRBV6-1	TRBJ2-7	NA
TGCAGCGTTGAAGGGCCCGTGGGGGGGCTCTACGGGCAGTACTTC	CSVEGPVGGLYGQYF	NA	TRBV29-1	TRBJ2-7	NA
TGTGCCACCAGCGGACGCACTGGGGCCAACGTCCTGACTTTC	CATSGRTGANVLTF	once	TRBV15	TRBJ2-6	NA
TGTGCCAGCAGAGAGGTGTACAATGAGCAGTTCTTC	CASREVYNEQFF	NA	TRBV27	TRBJ2-1	NA
TGCGCCAGCAGCCAACGGGAAGGCTCCTACGAGCAGTACTTC	CASSQREGSYEQYF	NA	TRBV4-1	TRBJ2-7	NA
TGTGCCAGCAGTTACTCTGCCGTCGGGGAGCTGTTTTTT	CASSYSAVGELFF	NA	TRBV6-5	TRBJ2-2	NA
TGTGCCAGTAGTATAGCCGGACTTCACTACGAGCAGTACTTC	CASSIAGLHYEQYF	NA	TRBV19	TRBJ2-7	NA
TGTGCCAGCAGCCAAGGCCCGCTCGGGTTTGAAGACGAGCAGTACTTC	CASSQGPLGFEDEQYF	NA	TRBV3-1	TRBJ2-7	NA
TGTGCCAGCAGTTTAGGCGGGGGGGCCACAGATACGCAGTATTTT	CASSLGGGATDTQYF	few	TRBV12-3/TRBV12-4	TRBJ2-3	TRBD2
TGCAGCGTTGATGGGGACAGGTTAAACACTGAAGCTTTCTTT	CSVDGDRLNTEAFF	NA	TRBV29-1	TRBJ1-1	TRBD1
TGTGCCAGCAGTTGGGGCCCGGGGCGCCCAGGGGAGACCCAGTACTTC	CASSWGPGRPGETQYF	NA	TRBV7-9	TRBJ2-5	NA
TGTGCCAGCAGTGGGCCCAACCAAGAGACCCAGTACTTC	CASSGPNQETQYF	NA	TRBV6-1	TRBJ2-5	NA
TGTGCCACCCTCCACACCTTCACGGATGGCTACACCTTC	CATLHTFTDGYTF	once	TRBV10-3	TRBJ1-2	NA
TGTGCCAGCAGACCCAGCGGGGGCGGCACAGATACGCAGTATTTT	CASRPSGGGTDTQYF	NA	TRBV12-3/TRBV12-4	TRBJ2-3	TRBD2
TGTGCCAGCAGCTTAGAATCAGGGCAAGAGACCCAGTACTTC	CASSLESGQETQYF	NA	TRBV7-9	TRBJ2-5	NA
TGCGCCAGCAGCCAAGAAGTGAAACTAGCGGGAGCCTACGAGCAGTACTTC	CASSQEVKLAGAYEQYF	NA	TRBV4-3	TRBJ2-7	TRBD2
TGTGCCTGGAATCTTAAAAGGGGGTCCTTTTACGAGCAGTACTTC	CAWNLKRGSFYEQYF	NA	TRBV30	TRBJ2-7	NA
TGTGCCAGCAAGGACAGTGATAGCAATCAGCCCCAGCATTTT	CASKDSDSNQPQHF	NA	TRBV6-1	TRBJ1-5	NA
TGTGCCAGCAGCCCTCCTGACGGACTAGCTGTTGCCAATGAGCAGTTCTTC	CASSPPDGLAVANEQFF	NA	TRBV7-3	TRBJ2-1	TRBD2
TGTGCCAGCAGCGACACGACTTTTGGCGCTGAAGCTTTCTTT	CASSDTTFGAEAFF	NA	TRBV3-1	TRBJ1-1	NA
TGTGCCAGCAGTGCACTAGCGGGAGGTAGGAATGAGCAGTTCTTC	CASSALAGGRNEQFF	NA	TRBV6-5	TRBJ2-1	TRBD2